Below are 27 T cell receptor beta chains sequenced from a single sample in a study of cytomegalovirus exposure and HLA in healthy donors. PCR amplification relied on 60 Vbeta primers (plus 13 Jbeta primers). Libraries were prepared by immunoSEQ multiplex PCR; TCRdb keeps only in-frame clonotypes and omits some of them. The sample has some 150,000 clones, approximately 88% seen once. Material: PBMCs. These receptors all stem from a woman aged 18-29 years in good health and CMV-seronegative.

As to this clone: Other DNA sequences in the same sample also yield this CDR3. The chain combines TRBV5-1 with TRBJ2-2, with TRBD2 matching 7 bases. Losses at the gene ends were 0 bases for V and 5 bases for J; bases not matched to a gene: 4. CDR1 and CDR2 from the germline V gene are SGHRS and YFSETQ. The CDR3 extends over 15 amino acids. This chain's CDR3 is CASSLGTRGTGELFF. As DNA, the CDR3 is TGCGCCAGCAGCTTGGGGACTAGGGGAACCGGGGAGCTGTTTTTT.

The V gene is TRBV30, the J gene TRBJ1-1, with D perhaps matching TRBD1 (5 bases). V gave up 5 bases and J gave up 1 base, with 8 bases separating them. The CDR3 has 12 residues. Germline CDR1 is GTSNPN and CDR2 is SVGIG (reference sequence). CDR3 sequence: CAWGHKNTEAFF. Here the CDR3 DNA reads TGTGCCTGGGGACACAAGAACACTGAAGCTTTCTTT.

This clone has a single count. This rearrangement joins TRBV30 to TRBJ2-1; 13 bases align to TRBD2. Losses at the gene ends were 6 bases for V and 9 bases for J; bases not matched to a gene: 17. Germline V gene sequence: CDR1 GTSNPN, CDR2 SVGIG (reference sequence). This CDR3 region has 17 residues. CDR3 sequence: CACMTGTSGAYRFEQFF. CDR3 in DNA: TGTGCCTGCATGACCGGGACTAGCGGGGCTTATAGGTTTGAGCAGTTCTTC.

In the case of this clone: One end of the junction varies from germline; a read error may be responsible. The chain carries TRBV4-1 and TRBJ2-6; maybe TRBD1 (5 bases). The CDR3 has 16 amino acids. CDR1 is MGHRA, CDR2 YSYEKL, per germline. The CDR3 coding sequence is TGCGCCAGCAGCCAAGAAGTCCACTCTGGGGCCAACGGCCTGACTTTC. Its protein product is CASSQEVHSGANGLTF.

V is TRBV2 and J is TRBJ1-1; a possible D gene is TRBD1 (6 bases). The CDR3 consists of 13 residues. Trimming cost V 8 bases and J 0 bases, with 10 bases left between them. In germline, CDR1 is SNHLY, CDR2 FYNNEI. The CDR3 loop is CASVGQLNTEAFF. CDR3 coding DNA: TGTGCCAGCGTTGGACAGCTGAACACTGAAGCTTTCTTT.

Here the CDR3 reads CASSYRGSSYEQYF. CDR3 coding DNA: TGTGCCAGCAGTTACAGGGGGAGCTCCTACGAGCAGTACTTC. This chain connects TRBV6-5 to TRBJ2-7; D possibly corresponds to TRBD1 (6 bases). Per the germline V gene, CDR1 is MNHEY and CDR2 is SVGAGI. Trimming removed 2 bases at V and 0 bases at J, with 8 bases between. This CDR3 contains 14 residues.

The J gene is TRBJ1-2, the V gene TRBV25-1, with D maybe TRBD1 (6 bases). CDR1 is MGHDK and CDR2 is SYGVNS in the germline V gene. The CDR3 contains 14 residues. Trimming removed 1 base at V and 6 bases at J, with 12 bases between. CDR3 amino acids: CASSEWQGLDGYTF. As DNA, the CDR3 is TGTGCCAGCAGTGAATGGCAGGGGCTGGATGGCTACACCTTC.

The rearrangement links TRBV25-1 to TRBJ1-1, with D unclear. The ends were cut back, 7 bases at V and 4 bases at J, with 19 bases in the middle. Per germline, CDR1 MGHDK and CDR2 SYGVNS. The CDR3 runs 15 residues. DNA of the CDR3: TGTGCCAGCACCCCTAATCATAAGGACTTCACTGAAGCTTTCTTT. It codes for CASTPNHKDFTEAFF.

CDR3 in DNA: TGTGCCTGGAGGGCCGGGCCTTCGACGGGGGTTTGGGCAGATACGCAGTATTTT. As protein: CAWRAGPSTGVWADTQYF. V usage is TRBV30 and J usage is TRBJ2-3; maybe TRBD2 (6 bases). The CDR3 contains 18 residues. Trimming took off 3 bases at V and 4 bases at J, with 26 bases between the two ends. In germline, CDR1 is GTSNPN, CDR2 SVGIG (reference sequence).

The chain links TRBV10-3 to TRBJ2-3, with 7 bases matching TRBD1. V gave up 0 bases and J gave up 6 bases; unmatched junction bases: 12. Germline CDR1 is ENHRY and CDR2 is SYGVKD. CDR3 size: 17 residues. This chain's CDR3 is CAISESMGQGVWDTQYF. CDR3 DNA: TGTGCCATCAGTGAGTCAATGGGCCAGGGGGTTTGGGATACGCAGTATTTT.

The chain uses TRBV5-1 and TRBJ2-7, with 11 bases fitting TRBD1. The CDR3 sequence is 14 residues long. Germline trimming cut 4 bases from V and 1 base from J; bases unmatched to any gene: 1. CDR1 is SGHRS and CDR2 is YFSETQ in the germline V gene. The CDR3 DNA reads as TGCGCCAGCAGCAGGGACAGGGGGTCCTACGAGCAGTACTTC. Translating gives CASSRDRGSYEQYF. The full variable domain, completed using reference TRBV5-1 and TRBJ2-7, is KAGVTQTPRYLIKTRGQQVTLSCSPISGHRSVSWYQQTPGQGLQFLFEYFSETQRNKGNFPGRFSGRQFSNSRSEMNVSTLELGDSALYLCASSRDRGSYEQYFGPGTRLTVT.

The rearrangement links TRBV19 to TRBJ2-7, with D possibly matching TRBD1 (7 bases). The CDR3 has 15 amino acids. Germline V gene lookup returns CDR1 LNHDA and CDR2 SQIVND (reference sequence). Trimming took 5 bases from V and 5 from J, leaving 19 bases between them. CDR3 region: CASSSSGGRGNEQYF. CDR3 sequence (DNA): TGTGCCAGTAGTTCCTCAGGGGGTCGGGGGAACGAGCAGTACTTC.

This sequence joins TRBV10-3 and TRBJ2-2, with D perhaps matching TRBD2 (6 bases). Germline V gene data show CDR1 as ENHRY and CDR2 as SYGVKD. This CDR3 contains 15 residues. V dropped 6 bases and J dropped 1 base, with 12 bases sitting between them. In DNA form, the CDR3 reads TGTGCCATCAGCCCCCTAGCGAGGAACACCGGGGAGCTGTTTTTT. It is translated as CAISPLARNTGELFF.

This clone occurred once. The J gene is TRBJ1-1, the V gene TRBV9; TRBD1 matches 7 bases. Unmatched junction bases numbered 9, after V lost 6 bases and J lost 1 base. The CDR3 runs to 15 residues. The germline gives CDR1 SGDLS, CDR2 YYNGEE. The CDR3 DNA reads as TGTGCCAGCACCCCGCGAGGGACAGCGAACACTGAAGCTTTCTTT. Its protein is CASTPRGTANTEAFF.

The chain has TRBV23-1 and TRBJ1-1, with unresolved D. TRBV23-1 is sorted into the ORF group, with uncertain function. The CDR3 runs to 16 residues. The V end was cut by 3 bases, the J end by 0 bases, with 14 bases between. The CDR3 is CASSQSTGSLNTEAFF. The CDR3 coding sequence is TGCGCCAGCAGTCAGTCAACGGGTAGTCTGAACACTGAAGCTTTCTTT.

V usage is TRBV2 and J usage is TRBJ2-7; 13 bases line up with TRBD2. CDR3 length: 16 amino acids. CDR1 and CDR2 (germline): SNHLY, FYNNEI. The V gene end was trimmed by 3 bases and the J gene end by 3 bases; junction bases not matched to a gene: 5. CDR3 sequence: CASSEGTSGAFYEQYF. CDR3 DNA: TGTGCCAGCAGTGAGGGGACTAGCGGGGCCTTCTACGAGCAGTACTTC.

This clone appeared a single time. The rearrangement joins TRBV4-1 to TRBJ1-1; 7 bases map to TRBD1. Germline trimming cut 3 bases from V and 5 bases from J; bases unmatched to any gene: 6. Germline values: CDR1 MGHRA, CDR2 YSYEKL. CDR3 length: 14 amino acids. The chain's CDR3 is CASSQRTGGTEAFF. The DNA for the CDR3 is TGCGCCAGCAGCCAGAGGACAGGCGGGACTGAAGCTTTCTTT.

The V call is TRBV6-5, the J call TRBJ1-1, with D unresolved. Trimming cost V 5 bases and J 0 bases, with 7 bases left between them. The CDR3 runs 13 residues. Germline-derived CDR1 and CDR2 are MNHEY and SVGAGI. CDR3 DNA: TGTGCCAGCAGTCTTGTAATGAACACTGAAGCTTTCTTT. As protein: CASSLVMNTEAFF.

The gene calls are TRBV18 and TRBJ1-3, with a possible D match to TRBD1 (6 bases). This CDR3 is built from 15 residues. Germline V CDR1 and CDR2: KGHSH, LQKENI. V lost 1 base to trimming and J lost 0 bases, with 7 bases between them. CDR3: CASSPRTDSGNTIYF. The DNA of the CDR3 is TGTGCCAGCTCACCACGGACAGACTCTGGAAACACCATATATTTT.

This clone occurred a few times. This sequence joins TRBV6-1 and TRBJ1-6, with D maybe TRBD1 (5 bases). The CDR3 runs 14 residues. Between the trimmed V and J ends, which lost 1 base and 8 bases, there was a span of 9 bases. Germline V gene lookup returns CDR1 MNHNS and CDR2 SASEGT. CDR3 coding DNA: TGTGCCAGCAGTGAAGATCAGGGTTATTCACCCCTCCACTTT. It yields the protein CASSEDQGYSPLHF.

The V gene is TRBV25-1, the J gene TRBJ1-2, with D possibly TRBD1 on 5 matching bases. Trimming removed 2 bases from V and 8 bases from J, with 18 bases in between. There are 15 residues in the CDR3. CDR1 and CDR2 (germline): MGHDK, SYGVNS. The CDR3 nucleotides read TGTGCCAGCAGTGAACGTTTAGCGGGGGTGAGAGGCTACACCTTC. It encodes CASSERLAGVRGYTF.

The CDR3 region has the DNA TGCGCCAGCAGCTTGGAGGCCGCGGGGGAAAAACTGTTTTTT. This gives the protein CASSLEAAGEKLFF. The chain links TRBV5-1 to TRBJ1-4, with unresolved D. The CDR3 contains 14 residues. Germline lookup yields CDR1 SGHRS and CDR2 YFSETQ. Trimming removed 0 bases at V and 8 bases at J, with 11 bases between.

In its sample, this clone was seen a few times. The chain couples TRBV11-2 to TRBJ2-1, with D possibly TRBD2 on 6 matching bases. The CDR3 runs to 15 residues. V was trimmed by 1 base and J by 3 bases, leaving 10 bases between them. Germline V gene sequence: CDR1 SGHAT, CDR2 FQNNGV. This CDR3 reads CASSLGSGIYNEQFF. The CDR3 DNA reads TGTGCCAGCAGCTTAGGTAGCGGAATCTACAATGAGCAGTTCTTC.

This chain links TRBV11-2 with TRBJ1-2, with D uncertain. The germline CDR1 and CDR2 sequences are SGHAT and FQNNGV. Trimming left V 5 bases short and J 0 bases short, with 10 bases between. The CDR3 contains 14 residues. As DNA, the CDR3 is TGTGCCAGCAGCCTGGGCCAAACTAACTATGGCTACACCTTC. Its translation: CASSLGQTNYGYTF.

J is TRBJ1-1 and V is TRBV6-1; D is uncertain. Trimming stripped 6 bases from V and 6 bases from J, with 14 bases between. CDR3 length equals 13 residues. Germline V lookup: CDR1 MNHNS, CDR2 SASEGT. The CDR3 loop reads CASSALLVAEAFF. Written as DNA, the CDR3 is TGTGCCAGCAGCGCATTATTAGTCGCTGAAGCTTTCTTT.

The rearrangement uses TRBV5-4 and TRBJ2-1; 9 bases agree with TRBD2. This CDR3 is built from 15 residues. Per the germline V gene, CDR1 is SGHNT and CDR2 is YYREEE (reference sequence). V was clipped by 0 bases and J by 7 bases; unmatched bases: 5. This chain's CDR3 is CASSLVAGGHNEQFF. The CDR3 coding sequence is TGTGCCAGCAGCTTGGTTGCGGGGGGGCATAATGAGCAGTTCTTC. Complete variable domain (other parts from reference TRBV5-4 and TRBJ2-1): ETGVTQSPTHLIKTRGQQVTLRCSSQSGHNTVSWYQQALGQGPQFIFQYYREEENGRGNFPPRFSGLQFPNYSSELNVNALELDDSALYLCASSLVAGGHNEQFFGPGTRLTVL.

This CDR3 is CASSVGTEKIYGYTF. The CDR3 DNA is TGTGCCAGCAGCGTAGGGACAGAGAAAATCTATGGCTACACCTTC. The chain combines TRBV5-5 with TRBJ1-2, with 7 bases lining up with TRBD1. The germline CDR1 and CDR2 sequences are SGHKS and YYEKEE (reference sequence). V shed 4 bases, J shed 4 bases, and the junction held 10 bases outside the gene matches. The CDR3 spans 15 residues.